This T cell receptor (beta chain) was identified in a study of follicular helper T cells after annual influenza vaccination. Study-wide context: Sampling occurred days 0, 7 and 28 after each influenza vaccination.

The V segment lost 5 bases and the J segment 4 bases; nucleotides outside the gene matches: 16. CDR3 size: 17 residues. Germline V gene lookup returns CDR1 SGHTA and CDR2 FQGNSA. This clone was seen once. What it binds is unknown. Generated by immunoSEQ multiplex PCR, the TCRdb table keeps only in-frame clones and is missing some. The sample holds approximately 9,300 clones, 70% to 90% seen once. Study-level results: Day 7 ICOS+CD38+ clones were most often found later in ICOS-CD38- cTfh cells.

As for time point: 2015-2016 season, 7 days after influenza vaccination. The J gene is TRBJ2-7, the V gene TRBV7-2, with TRBD1 matching over 8 bases. The sequencing used CXCR5+ CD38- circulating T follicular helper cells from blood, collected 7 days after influenza vaccination. Subset given: circulating Tfh, non-naive CD4+CXCR5+PD-1+ (ICOS+CD38+ or ICOS-CD38-). The TCR comes from an adult who received the influenza vaccine. The CDR3 DNA reads as TGTGCCAGCAGCCTGCAGGTCACGCAGGGGGCGGGGTACGAGCAGTACTTC. It specifies CASSLQVTQGAGYEQYF.